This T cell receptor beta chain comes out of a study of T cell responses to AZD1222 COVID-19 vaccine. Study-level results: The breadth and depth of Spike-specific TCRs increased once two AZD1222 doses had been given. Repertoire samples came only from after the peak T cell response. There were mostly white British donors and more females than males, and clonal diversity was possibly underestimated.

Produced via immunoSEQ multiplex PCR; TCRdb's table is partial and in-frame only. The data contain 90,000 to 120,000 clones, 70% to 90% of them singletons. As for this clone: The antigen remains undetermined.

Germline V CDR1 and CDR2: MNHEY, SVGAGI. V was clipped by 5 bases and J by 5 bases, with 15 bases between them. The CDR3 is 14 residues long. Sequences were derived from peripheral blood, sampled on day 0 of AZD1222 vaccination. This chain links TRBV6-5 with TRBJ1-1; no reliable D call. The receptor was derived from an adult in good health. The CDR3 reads CASSQSNPGTEAFF. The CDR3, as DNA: TGTGCCAGCAGTCAATCAAACCCCGGGACTGAAGCTTTCTTT.